A selection of T cell receptor beta chains follows, all from one sample in a study of cytomegalovirus exposure and HLA in healthy donors. TCRdb's table, derived via immunoSEQ multiplex PCR, lists solely in-frame clones and lacks some. The sample has fewer than 200,000 clones, over 75% seen once. The sequencing sample was made of PBMCs. The receptors come from a man aged 40-49 years in good health and CMV-seronegative. Both conserved end residues are part of each CDR3. A D gene is named only where the DNA matches it firmly. Clone size, where shown, is once, few, many, or a class for clones that have expanded.

clone size	D gene	V gene	J gene	CDR3 DNA	CDR3 protein
-	-	TRBV6-6	TRBJ2-1	TGTGCCACCAGGCTCGAGGGCAATGAGCAGTTCTTC	CATRLEGNEQFF
few	-	TRBV7-9	TRBJ2-5	TGTGCCAGCACCTTGGGACTCCTTGGGGGAGAGACCCAGTACTTC	CASTLGLLGGETQYF
few	TRBD2	TRBV10-2	TRBJ2-5	TGCGCCAGCAGTCGCCCAGAGCGGGGAGGAGAGACCCAGTACTTC	CASSRPERGGETQYF
-	-	TRBV21-1	TRBJ2-5	TGTGCCAGCAGCAAAGTTCCTAGCCGGGTGGAGACCCAGTACTTC	CASSKVPSRVETQYF
-	-	TRBV4-2	TRBJ2-7	TGTGCCAGCAGCCCAAGTGAGAGTAGCGACGAGCAGTACTTC	CASSPSESSDEQYF
few	-	TRBV10-3	TRBJ2-7	TGTGCCATCAGTGATTCGGGACATGGAACCGACGAGCAGTACTTC	CAISDSGHGTDEQYF
few	-	TRBV2	TRBJ1-5	TGTGCCAGCAACCCGGGGGGCGCAGGTCAGCCCCAGCATTTT	CASNPGGAGQPQHF
once	TRBD1	TRBV7-2	TRBJ1-1	TGTGCCAGCAGCCCTTTCCCGGGACAGGGCGCTGAAGCTTTCTTT	CASSPFPGQGAEAFF
once	TRBD2	TRBV2	TRBJ2-1	TGTGCCAGCAGTGTGACTAGCGGGGTGCAAAGCTCCTACAATGAGCAGTTCTTC	CASSVTSGVQSSYNEQFF
few	TRBD2	TRBV7-9	TRBJ2-2	TGTGCCAGCAGCTGGATTATAGCGGGGGGGCTTGCCGGGGAGCTGTTTTTT	CASSWIIAGGLAGELFF
few	-	TRBV5-6	TRBJ2-7	TGTGCCAGCAGCTACCCCAGGGGCGGGAGACGCTACGAGCAGTACTTC	CASSYPRGGRRYEQYF
-	-	TRBV7-3	TRBJ1-5	TGTGCCAGCAGCTTAAATCAGGGAGGGTATAGCAATCAGCCCCAGCATTTT	CASSLNQGGYSNQPQHF
-	-	TRBV6-4	TRBJ1-1	TGTGCCAGCAGAGAGGGCCCTTCGAACACTGAAGCTTTCTTT	CASREGPSNTEAFF
-	-	TRBV5-1	TRBJ1-1	TGCGCCAGCAGCCATAGTAGGGGTGAAAACACTGAAGCTTTCTTT	CASSHSRGENTEAFF
-	-	TRBV19	TRBJ1-1	TGTGCCAGTAGTATCGGCTCGTCCTCCCACAGGACCACTTCCCCGAACACTGAAGCTTTCTTT	CASSIGSSSHRTTSPNTEAFF
-	-	TRBV12-5	TRBJ2-7	TGTGCTAGTGGTCCACGCCCCCGGGGTCCGTTCTCCTACGAGCAGTACTTC	CASGPRPRGPFSYEQYF
few	TRBD1	TRBV6-4	TRBJ2-7	TGTGCCAGCAGTGACTGGGCAGGGGGCTCCTACGAGCAGTACTTC	CASSDWAGGSYEQYF
-	TRBD1	TRBV6-1	TRBJ1-2	TGTGCCAGCAGGGAGACAGGGAAGTATGGCTACACCTTC	CASRETGKYGYTF
-	-	TRBV28	TRBJ1-5	TGTGCCAGCAGTTGGTCGCAGGCCCCCCTGGATGTCCAGCCCCAGCATTTT	CASSWSQAPLDVQPQHF
-	-	TRBV13	TRBJ1-2	TGTGCCAGCAGCGCACGCCAGGTTCCATATGGCTACACCTTC	CASSARQVPYGYTF
-	TRBD1	TRBV28	TRBJ1-2	TGTGCCAGTAATGGACAGGGGTGGGGTGTTAACTATGGCTACACCTTC	CASNGQGWGVNYGYTF
-	TRBD2	TRBV2	TRBJ2-7	TGTGCCAGCCTTAGCGGGAACTCCTACGAGCAGTACTTC	CASLSGNSYEQYF
-	-	TRBV9	TRBJ2-5	TGTGCCAGCAGCGTCAAAGGGGAAGGGGAGACCCAGTACTTC	CASSVKGEGETQYF
-	-	TRBV7-3	TRBJ1-1	TGTGCCAGCAGCTTAACGGGGCGCTCCGGGGGCACTGAAGCTTTCTTT	CASSLTGRSGGTEAFF
-	-	TRBV14	TRBJ2-7	TGTGCCAGCAGCCAATCATCGGGTCCCTACGAGCAGTACTTC	CASSQSSGPYEQYF
-	-	TRBV27	TRBJ2-2	TGTGCCAGCAGTTTAAGGGGAATTTCAAACACCGGGGAGCTGTTTTTT	CASSLRGISNTGELFF
few	TRBD1	TRBV5-5	TRBJ1-1	TGTGCCAGCAGCACCGGGACAGGGGGTAGGAACACTGAAGCTTTCTTT	CASSTGTGGRNTEAFF
-	-	TRBV27	TRBJ2-7	TGTGCCAGCAGTCCCCTGATGCGGGGGCCCGCCTACGAGCAGTACTTC	CASSPLMRGPAYEQYF
-	TRBD1	TRBV11-2	TRBJ1-2	TGTGCCAGCAGCTTGTGGTGGGGACAGGACTCGGTCCACGGCTACACCTTC	CASSLWWGQDSVHGYTF
-	TRBD2	TRBV9	TRBJ2-1	TGTGCCAGCAGCGTTAGGTCTAGCGGGGGCCTTGGGGTCCCGTTCTTC	CASSVRSSGGLGVPFF
-	TRBD1	TRBV5-1	TRBJ2-1	TGCGCCAGCAGCTTGGGGACAGGGGGCATAAATGAGCAGTTCTTC	CASSLGTGGINEQFF
-	TRBD1	TRBV6-5	TRBJ1-2	TGTGCCAGCAGTTACGAGGGACAGAACTATGGCTACACCTTC	CASSYEGQNYGYTF
-	-	TRBV5-1	TRBJ1-1	TGCGCCAGCAGCACCGGACAGTACCGGTCAGACACTGAAGCTTTCTTT	CASSTGQYRSDTEAFF
once	TRBD2	TRBV5-6	TRBJ2-2	TGTGCCAGCAGCCTGAGCGGGGGGTACACCGGGGAGCTGTTTTTT	CASSLSGGYTGELFF
few	-	TRBV11-2	TRBJ1-3	TGTGCCAGCAGCTTAGACACAGTCGGAAACACCATATATTTT	CASSLDTVGNTIYF
few	-	TRBV7-9	TRBJ1-2	TGTTCCAGCAGCTTAGAGCCAGACTTTAACTATGGCTACACCTTC	CSSSLEPDFNYGYTF
-	-	TRBV6-1	TRBJ1-1	TGTGCCAGCAGGGCGGGGGCTGAAGCTTTCTTT	CASRAGAEAFF
-	-	TRBV19	TRBJ2-7	TGTGCCACGACCGCCGGGACATCTTTTTACGAGCAGTACTTC	CATTAGTSFYEQYF
-	-	TRBV30	TRBJ2-7	TGTGCCTGGAGCTCAACAGGGTTCGAGCAGTACTTC	CAWSSTGFEQYF
few	-	TRBV19	TRBJ1-1	TGTGCCAGTAGTAACCAGGGGTCCGCTGAAGCTTTCTTT	CASSNQGSAEAFF
-	TRBD1	TRBV29-1	TRBJ1-1	TGCAGCGCCCAACCAGGGGGCCCTGAAGCTTTCTTT	CSAQPGGPEAFF
once	-	TRBV5-5	TRBJ2-7	TGTGCCGAAAGGGGCAGCCAATGGGCCCGACTTACCTACGAGCAGTACTTC	CAERGSQWARLTYEQYF
-	-	TRBV5-1	TRBJ1-4	TGCGCCAGCAGTTCCGGGACAAATGAAAAACTGTTTTTT	CASSSGTNEKLFF
-	TRBD2	TRBV2	TRBJ2-1	TGTGCCAGCAGATCTATAGCGGGGGACTACTACAATGAGCAGTTCTTC	CASRSIAGDYYNEQFF
few	TRBD1	TRBV28	TRBJ2-7	TGTGCCAGCAGTATACCTGGACAGGGCTCCTTCTACGAGCAGTACTTC	CASSIPGQGSFYEQYF
few	TRBD2	TRBV27	TRBJ2-7	TGTGCCAGCAGTTTCGGGGGGGAGTTTAGCGAGCAGTACTTC	CASSFGGEFSEQYF
few	TRBD2	TRBV7-3	TRBJ2-1	TGTGCCAGCAGCTTAACAGCGGGGGGCTACAATGAGCAGTTCTTC	CASSLTAGGYNEQFF
-	TRBD1	TRBV5-4	TRBJ1-2	TGTGCCAGCAGCACCCGGACAGGGCACTATGGCTACACCTTC	CASSTRTGHYGYTF
few	TRBD1	TRBV5-4	TRBJ1-1	TGTGCCAGCAGCTATGCCAGGGGGCAGGGCACTGAAGCTTTCTTT	CASSYARGQGTEAFF
-	-	TRBV6-5	TRBJ1-5	TGTGCCAGCAGTTACTCGGGAGCGAATCAGCCCCAGCATTTT	CASSYSGANQPQHF
-	TRBD2	TRBV7-9	TRBJ2-7	TGTGCCAGCAGCCCGGGGGGGCATTCCTACGAGCAGTACTTC	CASSPGGHSYEQYF
-	-	TRBV6-1	TRBJ2-7	TGTGCCAGCAGTGTCACAGGTTCCTACGAGCAGTACTTC	CASSVTGSYEQYF
-	-	TRBV9	TRBJ1-6	TGTGCCAGCAGCGTAGCTGGAGCAGGGGTCGGGGTTTCACCCCTCCACTTT	CASSVAGAGVGVSPLHF
-	-	TRBV6-5	TRBJ2-7	TGTGCCAGCAGCTTGACGGGGAGCTCCTACGAGCAGTACTTC	CASSLTGSSYEQYF
-	TRBD1	TRBV6-5	TRBJ2-1	TGTGCCAGCAGTACGCCCGGGACAGTCAATGAGCAGTTCTTC	CASSTPGTVNEQFF